These 21 T cell receptor beta chains share one sample of origin, sequenced in a study of CD8+CD57+ T cells in acquired aplastic anemia. Patients sequenced had flow cytometry evidence of CD8+CD57+ cell expansion. The TCR beta profiling, which covered VDJ combination and CDR3 sequence, was carried out using genomic DNA as the template. TCRdb fed the reads into MiXCR, producing one record per CDR3 protein. The sample yields 200,000 to 250,000 distinct CDR3 sequences, around half seen once. Sequencing was done on a sample of sorted CD4+, CD8+, or CD8+CD57+ T cells (not recorded which) from PBMCs. The receptor set was obtained from a human donor with aplastic anemia.

This clonotype was found many times. This chain connects TRBV20-1 to TRBJ1-2; D unresolved. The CDR3 loop spans 9 amino acids. Germline CDR1 reads DFQATT; CDR2 reads SNEGSKA (reference sequence). Trimming left V 5 bases short and J 7 bases short, with 5 bases between. Written as DNA, the CDR3 is TGCAGTGCTGGTAGTGGCTACACCTTC. It translates to CSAGSGYTF.

This chain links TRBV19 with TRBJ2-2, with D possibly matching TRBD2 (5 bases). Trimming pared 5 bases from V and 3 bases from J, leaving 13 bases between. The CDR3 length is 15 residues. Germline CDR1 and CDR2: LNHDA and SQIVND (reference sequence). CDR3 sequence (DNA): TGTGCCAGTAGTGAACCGGGGATGCACACCGGGGAGCTGTTTTTT. It specifies CASSEPGMHTGELFF.

The chain is built from TRBV15 and TRBJ2-3, with no clear D. CDR1 is LNHNV, CDR2 YYDKDF, per germline (reference sequence). The CDR3 is made up of 12 amino acids. Trimming took off 3 bases at V and 4 bases at J, with 5 bases between the two ends. CDR3 sequence reads: CATSSAPDTQYF. In DNA, the CDR3 is TGTGCCACCAGCAGCGCCCCAGATACGCAGTATTTT.

The sample holds many counts of this clonotype. V gene TRBV12-3 or TRBV12-4 combines with J gene TRBJ2-7; no reliable D call. V lost 6 bases to trimming and J lost 3 bases, with 15 bases between them. The CDR3 sequence is 14 residues long. CDR3 bases: TGTGCCAGCAGCGACCCTAATCGGATCTACGAGCAGTACTTC. As protein: CASSDPNRIYEQYF.

The V gene is TRBV7-9, the J gene TRBJ1-5; D is uncertain. The V end was cut by 2 bases, the J end by 11 bases, with 13 bases between. Germline V gene lookup returns CDR1 SEHNR and CDR2 FQNEAQ (reference sequence). This CDR3 has 13 residues. Written as DNA, the CDR3 is TGTGCCAGCAGCTTATCGGGAGGAGAGACCCAGCATTTT. Translated, it gives CASSLSGGETQHF.

The chain has TRBV27 and TRBJ1-1; D is perhaps TRBD1 (6 bases). V was clipped by 5 bases and J by 3 bases, with 22 bases between them. The V gene's germline CDR1 is MNHEY and CDR2 SMNVEV (reference sequence). The CDR3 runs to 17 residues. CDR3 DNA: TGTGCCAGCAGTCCCTACTCCCATACAGGGTTGGACACTGAAGCTTTCTTT. Translated: CASSPYSHTGLDTEAFF.

This chain uses TRBV10-3 with TRBJ2-1; D unresolved. The CDR3 spans 14 residues. Looked up from germline, CDR1 is ENHRY and CDR2 is SYGVKD. Trimming stripped 2 bases from V and 5 bases from J, with 10 bases between. CDR3 amino acids: CAISERDANNEQFF. The CDR3 DNA reads as TGTGCCATCAGTGAGCGTGACGCAAACAATGAGCAGTTCTTC.

As to this clonotype: The junction differs from germline at one of its ends, possibly a read error. The V and J genes are TRBV7-9 and TRBJ2-5; D perhaps matches TRBD2 (6 bases). CDR3 length: 14 residues. CDR1 and CDR2 from the germline V gene are SEHNR and FQNEAQ (reference sequence). The CDR3 nucleotides read TGTGCCAGCAGCTCCTCGGGAGCCCAAGAGACCCAGCACTTC. Translated: CASSSSGAQETQHF.

V usage is TRBV7-9 and J usage is TRBJ1-2; D not resolved. Germline values: CDR1 SEHNR, CDR2 FQNEAQ (reference sequence). The CDR3 is 13 amino acids. V was cut by 5 bases and J by 6 bases, with 13 bases left in between. Written as DNA, the CDR3 is TGTGCCAGCAGCCCCGATGGAGAGGATGGCTACACCTTC. Protein product: CASSPDGEDGYTF.

The rearrangement joins TRBV7-7 to TRBJ2-5, with D perhaps matching TRBD2 (6 bases). This CDR3 is built from 15 residues. Germline CDR1 SSHAT, CDR2 FNYEAQ (reference sequence). The CDR3 DNA sequence: TGTTCTAGCAGCCCGCCTGGGGGGTTTGGAGAGACCCAGTACTTC. Translation gives CSSSPPGGFGETQYF.

This clonotype was recorded once. V and J are TRBV25-1 and TRBJ1-2; 12 bases agree with TRBD1. The CDR3 covers 16 residues. The junction had 8 bases not matched to a gene; V was cut back by 5 bases and J by 4 bases. Germline loops: CDR1 MGHDK, CDR2 SYGVNS. CDR3 in DNA: TGTGCCAGCAGTTTATCGGGGACAGGGGGCGCCTATGGCTACACCTTC. Its protein is CASSLSGTGGAYGYTF.

This clonotype was seen repeatedly, ten times or more. V is TRBV13 and J is TRBJ2-3; 12 nucleotides align to TRBD1. The CDR3 contains 15 residues. Trimming at V came to 4 bases and at J to 5 bases, leaving 4 bases not matched to a gene. CDR1 is PRHDT and CDR2 is FYEKMQ in the germline V gene (reference sequence). CDR3 coding DNA: TGTGCCAGCAGCTCCGGGACAGGGGGCAGAGATACGCAGTATTTT. This encodes CASSSGTGGRDTQYF.

This chain links TRBV24-1 with TRBJ2-3; D possibly corresponds to TRBD2 (5 bases). CDR1 is KGHDR, CDR2 SFDVKD, per germline. V was trimmed by 4 bases and J by 4 bases, leaving 17 bases between them. This CDR3 has 16 residues. CDR3 nucleotide sequence: TGTGCCACCAGTGAAGAGGTACAACGGGGTGCAGATACGCAGTATTTT. Residues: CATSEEVQRGADTQYF.

On this clonotype itself: The CDR3 does not end in the conserved phenylalanine or tryptophan, so this is likely a read error. It is unclear where the CDR3 begins or ends on the DNA, so no DNA is shown, and the CDR3 is as TCRdb lists it. The chain carries TRBV25-1 and TRBJ1-1. Per germline, CDR1 MGHDK and CDR2 SYGVNS. Counting both end residues, the CDR3 totals 13 amino acids. CDR3: CASSDGSNTEALL.

A single count supports this clonotype. V is TRBV10-2 and J is TRBJ1-2; D is perhaps TRBD1 (6 bases). Trimming removed 7 bases at V and 4 bases at J, with 16 bases between. The germline V gene has CDR1 WSHSY and CDR2 SAAADI. The CDR3 runs 14 residues. This CDR3 reads CASKRTEGSYGYTF. CDR3 DNA: TGCGCCAGCAAAAGGACAGAGGGGTCCTATGGCTACACCTTC.

The genes are TRBV25-1 and TRBJ2-1, with 8 positions matching TRBD2. Germline loops: CDR1 MGHDK, CDR2 SYGVNS. With 8 bases clipped from V and 2 bases from J, the junction kept 5 bases outside the gene matches. CDR3 length equals 14 residues. In DNA, the CDR3 is TGTGCCAGCGGGCATAGCGGGACCTACAATGAGCAGTTCTTC. The encoded protein is CASGHSGTYNEQFF.

This clonotype came up once. The conserved closing phenylalanine or tryptophan is absent in this CDR3, likely reflecting a read error. This chain links TRBV20-1 with TRBJ1-5; tentatively, D is TRBD1 (5 bases). Germline CDR1 DFQATT, CDR2 SNEGSKA (reference sequence). With 0 bases removed from V and 5 bases from J, the gap between germline ends came to 20 bases. This CDR3 is 17 amino acids long. The CDR3 loop reads CSARELQRGSNDQPQHL. In DNA, the CDR3 is TGCAGTGCTAGAGAGCTACAAAGGGGATCTAATGATCAGCCCCAGCATCTT.

In the case of this clonotype: Just one base apart from a much larger clone, this may be a read error. This CDR3 fails to terminate in the conserved phenylalanine or tryptophan, so it likely reflects a read error. The chain couples TRBV30 to TRBJ1-6; 9 positions match TRBD1. Germline loops: CDR1 GTSNPN, CDR2 SVGIG (reference sequence). V gave up 1 base and J gave up 9 bases; unmatched junction bases: 4. The CDR3 is 14 amino acids. The CDR3 region is CAWSAGTGSSPLHL. The CDR3 DNA is TGTGCCTGGAGTGCCGGGACAGGGTCTTCACCCCTCCACTTG.

This clonotype came up once. The chain joins TRBV4-3 to TRBJ1-1; D is uncertain. The V end lost 0 bases, the J end lost 3 bases, and 14 bases lay between the germline ends. The CDR3 covers 16 residues. From germline, CDR1 is LGHNA and CDR2 YSLEER. The DNA for the CDR3 is TGCGCCAGCAGCCAAGATGACTGGGGTTCCTACACTGAAGCTTTCTTT. Its protein is CASSQDDWGSYTEAFF.

V is TRBV24-1 and J is TRBJ2-5; 9 nucleotides agree with TRBD2. The CDR3 spans 16 residues. The J segment lost 3 bases and the V segment lost 0 bases, leaving 4 bases of the junction unmatched. Germline V gene lookup returns CDR1 KGHDR and CDR2 SFDVKD. The CDR3 coding sequence is TGTGCCACCAGTGATTTGGCGGGAGGGTTGGAAGAGACCCAGTACTTC. It specifies CATSDLAGGLEETQYF.

The chain combines TRBV6-4 with TRBJ2-5, with D perhaps TRBD1 or TRBD2 (5 bases each). Trimming left V 0 bases short and J 4 bases short, with 24 bases between. Germline values: CDR1 MRHNA, CDR2 SNTAGT. The CDR3 extends over 19 amino acids. The CDR3 DNA reads as TGTGCCAGCAGTGACTCTAGCGCCGGGGAGAGAGGACATTTAGAGACCCAGTACTTC. This codes for CASSDSSAGERGHLETQYF.